This T cell receptor beta chain is from a study of control samples from healthy donors and cancer patients. TCRdb's table, derived via immunoSEQ multiplex PCR, lists solely in-frame clones and lacks some. The sample yields under 150,000 clones, about 91% seen once. Trimming took 4 bases from V and 8 from J, leaving 17 bases between them. This CDR3 comprises 14 residues. Germline CDR1 is LNHDA and CDR2 is SQIVND (reference sequence). The rearrangement uses TRBV19 and TRBJ1-2, with a tentative D call TRBD1 (5 bases). Sequences were obtained from blood. This sequence originates from a middle-aged man in good health. Written as DNA, the CDR3 is TGTGCCAGTAGTACCCGGGACGGCTCACCAGGCTACACCTTC. Residues: CASSTRDGSPGYTF.